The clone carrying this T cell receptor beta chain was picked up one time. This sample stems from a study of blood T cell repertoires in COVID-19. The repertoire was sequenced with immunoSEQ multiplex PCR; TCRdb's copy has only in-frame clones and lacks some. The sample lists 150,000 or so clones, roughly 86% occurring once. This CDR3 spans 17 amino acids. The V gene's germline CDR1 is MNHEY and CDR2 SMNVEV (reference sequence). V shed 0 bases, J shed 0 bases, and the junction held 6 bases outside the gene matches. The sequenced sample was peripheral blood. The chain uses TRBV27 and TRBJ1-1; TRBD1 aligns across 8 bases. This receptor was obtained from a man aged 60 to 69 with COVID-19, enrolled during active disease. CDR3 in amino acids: CASSLSFGQGLNTEAFF. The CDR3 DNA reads TGTGCCAGCAGTTTATCTTTCGGACAGGGCTTGAACACTGAAGCTTTCTTT.